These 18 T cell receptor beta chains were all obtained from the same sample, sequenced in a study of OX40 agonist ivuxolimab in advanced cancers. Assay used: immunoSEQ multiplex PCR; TCRdb lists only in-frame clones, some missing. The table lists over 55,000 clones, about 81% of them singletons, with around 5% in the top ten. The input for sequencing was CD4+ or CD8+ T cells sorted from blood, taken in a trial of the OX40 agonist ivuxolimab. These receptors all come from an adult with an advanced solid tumor such as melanoma, head and neck, liver or kidney cancer.

The V gene is TRBV19, the J gene TRBJ2-7; no clear D gene. This CDR3 contains 13 residues. Germline-derived CDR1 and CDR2 are LNHDA and SQIVND (reference sequence). Trimming removed 4 bases at V and 2 bases at J, with 9 bases between. CDR3 in amino acids: CASSTHSAYEQYF. CDR3 DNA sequence: TGTGCCAGTAGTACTCACAGCGCCTACGAGCAGTACTTC. Looking up the rest from reference TRBV19 and TRBJ2-7 gives the full variable domain: DGGITQSPKYLFRKEGQNVTLSCEQNLNHDAMYWYRQDPGQGLRLIYYSQIVNDFQKGDIAEGYSVSREKKESFPLTVTSAQKNPTAFYLCASSTHSAYEQYFGPGTRLTVT.

This chain connects TRBV6-1 to TRBJ2-1, with D perhaps matching TRBD2 (6 bases). Germline loops: CDR1 MNHNS, CDR2 SASEGT. V lost 4 bases and J 0 bases, leaving 13 bases between the germline ends. The CDR3 loop spans 16 amino acids. DNA of the CDR3: TGTGCCAGCAGTGTCTCGGGACTCAACTCCTACAATGAGCAGTTCTTC. Translating it yields CASSVSGLNSYNEQFF.

In nucleotides, the CDR3 is TGTGCCAGCAGCCCCGGGACAGGGGCAAACACCGGGGAGCTGTTTTTT. It yields the protein CASSPGTGANTGELFF. J is TRBJ2-2 and V is TRBV5-4, with 10 bases that match TRBD1. Germline values: CDR1 SGHNT, CDR2 YYREEE (reference sequence). The length of the CDR3 is 16 residues. V gave up 4 bases and J gave up 2 bases; unmatched junction bases: 5.

This clone was counted once. The rearrangement links TRBV6-1 to TRBJ1-3; 8 nucleotides agree with TRBD1. The CDR3 length is 15 residues. Germline V gene lookup returns CDR1 MNHNS and CDR2 SASEGT. With 4 bases clipped from V and 4 bases from J, the junction kept 6 bases outside the gene matches. The CDR3 coding sequence is TGTGCCAGCAGTGCCCAACAGGGGGACGGAAACACCATATATTTT. It encodes CASSAQQGDGNTIYF.

This clone was observed many times. The chain recombines TRBV18 with TRBJ1-1; D ambiguous. The V and J ends lost 3 bases and 2 bases respectively, with 13 bases between them. Germline values: CDR1 KGHSH, CDR2 LQKENI. This CDR3 is built from 15 residues. The CDR3 sequence: CASSPSEHGNTEAFF. DNA for the CDR3: TGTGCCAGCTCACCGAGTGAGCACGGTAACACTGAAGCTTTCTTT.

This chain uses TRBV20-1 with TRBJ2-7; tentative D call: TRBD2 (6 bases). Per the germline V gene, CDR1 is DFQATT and CDR2 is SNEGSKA (reference sequence). The germline V and J ends were trimmed by 6 bases and 6 bases, with 12 bases remaining between them. This CDR3 has 11 residues. The CDR3 nucleotides read TGCAGTGCATGGAGGGCTGGCGAGCAGTACTTC. It yields the protein CSAWRAGEQYF.

This clone was counted a single time. The CDR3 protein is CSVTSGSDTQYF. The CDR3 DNA reads as TGCAGCGTGACTAGCGGTTCAGATACGCAGTATTTT. The gene calls are TRBV29-1 and TRBJ2-3, with 9 bases identical to TRBD2. V lost 6 bases and J lost 4; bases outside the gene matches: 2. The CDR3 has 12 residues. Germline assignment: CDR1 SQVTM and CDR2 ANQGSEA.

The chain links TRBV7-8 to TRBJ2-1; TRBD1 matches 8 bases. J lost 9 bases, V lost 1 base, and 8 bases had no gene match. This CDR3 has 15 residues. From germline, CDR1 is SGHVS and CDR2 FQNEAQ. CDR3 sequence: CASSLVTGGLGEQFF. In nucleotides, the CDR3 is TGTGCCAGCAGCTTAGTTACAGGGGGTTTGGGTGAGCAGTTCTTC.

The chain employs TRBV2 and TRBJ2-1, with 10 bases lining up with TRBD2. Germline values: CDR1 SNHLY, CDR2 FYNNEI. Trimming removed 7 bases from V and 6 bases from J; junction bases left unmatched: 6. The CDR3 runs to 14 residues. CDR3 sequence (DNA): TGTGCCAGCACTCAAACTAGCGGGATCAATGAGCAGTTCTTC. This sequence encodes CASTQTSGINEQFF.

The chain joins TRBV5-6 to TRBJ1-1, with D hard to call. Trimming took 0 bases from V and 3 from J, leaving 9 bases between them. Germline assignment: CDR1 SGHDT and CDR2 YYEEEE. The CDR3 contains 14 residues. The CDR3 loop reads CASSLALQHTEAFF. DNA of the CDR3: TGTGCCAGCAGCTTGGCCTTACAGCACACTGAAGCTTTCTTT.

The genes are TRBV19 and TRBJ2-3; D unclear. This CDR3 has 15 residues. Per the germline V gene, CDR1 is LNHDA and CDR2 is SQIVND (reference sequence). Trimming cost V 3 bases and J 2 bases, with 12 bases left between them. The DNA for the CDR3 is TGTGCCAGTAGTATCGGGCCCCAATACACAGATACGCAGTATTTT. The encoded protein is CASSIGPQYTDTQYF. Combining the CDR3 with reference TRBV19 and TRBJ2-3 gives the whole variable domain DGGITQSPKYLFRKEGQNVTLSCEQNLNHDAMYWYRQDPGQGLRLIYYSQIVNDFQKGDIAEGYSVSREKKESFPLTVTSAQKNPTAFYLCASSIGPQYTDTQYFGPGTRLTVL.

V gene TRBV29-1 combines with J gene TRBJ1-2; D gene uncertain. Germline-derived CDR1 and CDR2 are SQVTM and ANQGSEA. Between the trimmed V and J ends, which lost 2 bases and 7 bases, there was a span of 17 bases. The CDR3 totals 14 residues. The CDR3 sequence is CSVEIPGSVGGYTF. The CDR3 DNA sequence: TGCAGCGTTGAAATTCCAGGTAGCGTAGGTGGCTACACCTTC.

The rearrangement links TRBV7-8 to TRBJ2-3; D is ambiguous. Germline CDR1 is SGHVS and CDR2 is FQNEAQ. V was clipped by 3 bases and J by 6 bases, with 10 bases between them. This CDR3 spans 13 amino acids. The CDR3 DNA reads as TGTGCCAGCAGCTTCCAAAAATGGGATACGCAGTATTTT. Amino acid sequence: CASSFQKWDTQYF.

V gene TRBV7-2 combines with J gene TRBJ1-2; D ambiguous. The CDR3 is 14 amino acids. The germline CDR1 and CDR2 sequences are SGHTA and FQGNSA. V lost 10 bases, J lost 0 bases, and 15 bases lay in between. Here the CDR3 reads CATTDARANYGYTF. Written as DNA, the CDR3 is TGTGCCACCACAGATGCTCGGGCTAACTATGGCTACACCTTC.

The rearrangement uses TRBV15 and TRBJ2-7; the match to TRBD2 covers 12 bases. The germline CDR1 and CDR2 sequences are LNHNV and YYDKDF (reference sequence). V gave up 3 bases and J gave up 4 bases; unmatched junction bases: 7. The CDR3 extends over 16 amino acids. The CDR3 DNA reads TGTGCCACCAGCAGGACCCGGACTAGCGGGAATTACGAGCAGTACTTC. The encoded protein is CATSRTRTSGNYEQYF.

This chain connects TRBV7-2 to TRBJ2-7, with D uncertain. Trimming removed 5 bases at V and 2 bases at J, with 7 bases between. CDR1 and CDR2 from the germline V gene are SGHTA and FQGNSA. CDR3 length: 12 amino acids. CDR3 DNA: TGTGCCAGCAGCACCGGACCCTACGAGCAGTACTTC. Its translation is CASSTGPYEQYF.

Only one count was recorded for this clone. This rearrangement joins TRBV2 to TRBJ1-4, with 7 bases fitting TRBD1. Trimming at V came to 5 bases and at J to 7 bases, leaving 10 bases not matched to a gene. The CDR3 runs to 15 residues. Germline V lookup: CDR1 SNHLY, CDR2 FYNNEI. This chain's CDR3 is CASSTRGGAVEKLFF. The DNA for the CDR3 is TGTGCCAGCAGTACCCGAGGGGGCGCGGTTGAAAAACTGTTTTTT.

The sample holds one count of this clone. The chain is built from TRBV18 and TRBJ1-1; 7 bases are shared with TRBD1. The CDR3 has 17 residues. V shed 4 bases and J 0 bases; nucleotides not matched to a gene: 11. Germline V CDR1 and CDR2: KGHSH, LQKENI. CDR3: CASSLDRTGLMNTEAFF. CDR3 bases: TGTGCCAGCTCACTGGACAGGACAGGACTCATGAACACTGAAGCTTTCTTT.